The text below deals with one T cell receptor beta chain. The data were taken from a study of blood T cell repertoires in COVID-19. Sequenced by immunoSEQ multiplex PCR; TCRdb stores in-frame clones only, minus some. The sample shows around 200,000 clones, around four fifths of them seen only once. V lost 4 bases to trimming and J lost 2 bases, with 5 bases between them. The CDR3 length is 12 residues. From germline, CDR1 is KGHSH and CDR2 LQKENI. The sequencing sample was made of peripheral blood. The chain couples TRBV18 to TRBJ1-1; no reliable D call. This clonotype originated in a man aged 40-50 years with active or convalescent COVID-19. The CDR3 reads CASSRENTEAFF. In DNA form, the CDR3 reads TGTGCCAGCTCACGAGAAAACACTGAAGCTTTCTTT. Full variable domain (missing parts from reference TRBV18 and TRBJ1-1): NAGVMQNPRHLVRRRGQEARLRCSPMKGHSHVYWYRQLPEEGLKFMVYLQKENIIDESGMPKERFSAEFPKEGPSILRIQQVVRGDSAAYFCASSRENTEAFFGQGTRLTVV.